A selection of T cell receptor beta chains follows, all from one sample in a study of cytomegalovirus exposure and HLA in healthy donors. Assay: immunoSEQ multiplex PCR; the TCRdb copy retains only in-frame clones and omits some. The sample has some 68,000 clones, roughly 96% seen once. The sequenced sample was PBMCs. These receptors were taken from a man aged 18-30 years in good health and CMV-seronegative. Each CDR3 is given with its conserved first and last residue. D genes are given only for firm matches. Clone size, where shown, is once, few, many, or a class for clones that have expanded.

D gene,V gene,J gene,clone size,CDR3 length,CDR3 DNA,CDR3 protein
NA,TRBV5-5,TRBJ1-3,NA,14,TGTGCCAGCAGCTTGGGGAGCTCTGGAAACACCATATATTTT,CASSLGSSGNTIYF
TRBD1,TRBV10-3,TRBJ1-1,NA,15,TGTGCCATCAGTAGAACCGGGACAGGGAACACTGAAGCTTTCTTT,CAISRTGTGNTEAFF
TRBD1,TRBV6-5,TRBJ1-2,NA,13,TGTGCCAGCAGTAGGACAGGCCACTATGGCTACACCTTC,CASSRTGHYGYTF
NA,TRBV5-4,TRBJ2-5,NA,14,TGTGCCAGCAGCTTGAATAGCGATGAAGAGACCCAGTACTTC,CASSLNSDEETQYF
TRBD2,TRBV11-3,TRBJ2-7,NA,15,TGTGCCAGCAGCTTAAATAGCGGGAGGAGGGACGAGCAGTACTTC,CASSLNSGRRDEQYF
TRBD1,TRBV19,TRBJ2-6,NA,15,TGTGCCAGTAGTAGACAGGGCGCTGGGGCCAACGTCCTGACTTTC,CASSRQGAGANVLTF
TRBD1,TRBV23-1,TRBJ1-3,NA,19,TGCGCCAGCAGTCAAACGAAGCAGGGGGCGCGAAGCTCTGGAAACACCATATATTTT,CASSQTKQGARSSGNTIYF
TRBD1,TRBV29-1,TRBJ1-2,NA,11,TGCAGCGTGCGACAGGGGGAAAGCTACACCTTC,CSVRQGESYTF
TRBD1,TRBV27,TRBJ2-7,NA,15,TGTGCCAGCAGTCAGGGACAGGGGGCCCCCTACGAGCAGTACTTC,CASSQGQGAPYEQYF
NA,TRBV7-3,TRBJ2-7,NA,14,TGTGCCAGCAGCTTAGGGGCAGGGGACTACGAGCAGTACTTC,CASSLGAGDYEQYF
NA,TRBV28,TRBJ1-1,NA,13,TGTGCCAGCACATCACATCTGAACACTGAAGCTTTCTTT,CASTSHLNTEAFF
TRBD2,TRBV14,TRBJ2-7,NA,16,TGTGCCAGCAGCCAAGAAATGGGCGGGAGGTACTACGAGCAGTACTTC,CASSQEMGGRYYEQYF
TRBD1,TRBV5-6,TRBJ1-1,NA,18,TGTGCCAGCAGCTCGCGGCCGGGACAGATCTTTATGAACACTGAAGCTTTCTTT,CASSSRPGQIFMNTEAFF
NA,TRBV18,TRBJ2-7,NA,13,TGTGCCAGCTCCCCGCCTAGCTCCTACGAGCAGTACTTC,CASSPPSSYEQYF
TRBD1,TRBV9,TRBJ1-1,NA,14,TGTGCCGGAGGGGGCGCAGGGGAGGTCACTGAAGCTTTCTTT,CAGGGAGEVTEAFF
TRBD1,TRBV7-8,TRBJ1-3,NA,14,TGTGCCAGCAGCTGGGACAGGTCTGGAAACACCATATATTTT,CASSWDRSGNTIYF
TRBD1,TRBV5-4,TRBJ2-7,NA,13,TGTGCCAGCAGCTTGGAGACAGGGGGAGGGCAGTACTTC,CASSLETGGGQYF
TRBD1,TRBV5-4,TRBJ1-1,NA,15,TGTGCCAGCAGCTCCCACAGGGGTACGAACACTGAAGCTTTCTTT,CASSSHRGTNTEAFF
NA,TRBV28,TRBJ2-4,NA,14,TGTGCCAGCTCCTCCGGACTAGCCAAAAACATTCAGTACTTC,CASSSGLAKNIQYF
NA,TRBV30,TRBJ1-1,NA,11,TGTGCCTGGAGTCTGACACGAGAAGCTTTCTTT,CAWSLTREAFF
NA,TRBV7-2,TRBJ2-1,NA,13,TGTGCCAGCAGCTTAGGTCCGCAGGATGAGCAGTTCTTC,CASSLGPQDEQFF
NA,TRBV6-1,TRBJ1-6,NA,13,TGTGCCAGCAAGAAGGGGCAGAATTCACCCCTCCACTTT,CASKKGQNSPLHF
NA,TRBV7-8,TRBJ2-5,once,13,TGTGCCAGCAGCTTAGTAGTTGAAGAGACCCAGTACTTC,CASSLVVEETQYF
TRBD1,TRBV18,TRBJ1-2,NA,13,TGTGCCAGCTCACCAGGGACAGAGTATGGCTACACCTTC,CASSPGTEYGYTF